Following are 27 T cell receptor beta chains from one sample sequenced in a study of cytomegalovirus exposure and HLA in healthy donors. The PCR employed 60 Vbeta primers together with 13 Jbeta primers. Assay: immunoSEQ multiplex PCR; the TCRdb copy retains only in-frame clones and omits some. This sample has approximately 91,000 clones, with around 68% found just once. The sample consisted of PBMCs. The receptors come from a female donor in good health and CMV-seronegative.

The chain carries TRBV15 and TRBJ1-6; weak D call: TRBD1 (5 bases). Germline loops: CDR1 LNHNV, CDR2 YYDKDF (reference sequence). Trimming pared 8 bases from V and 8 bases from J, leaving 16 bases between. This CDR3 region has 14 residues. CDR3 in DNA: TGTGCCACCGGGGGGGACGAGGAGTATTCACCCCTCCACTTT. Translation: CATGGDEEYSPLHF. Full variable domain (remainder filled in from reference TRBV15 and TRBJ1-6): DAMVIQNPRYQVTQFGKPVTLSCSQTLNHNVMYWYQQKSSQAPKLLFHYYDKDFNNEADTPDNFQSRRPNTSFCFLDIRSPGLGDTAMYLCATGGDEEYSPLHFGNGTRLTVT.

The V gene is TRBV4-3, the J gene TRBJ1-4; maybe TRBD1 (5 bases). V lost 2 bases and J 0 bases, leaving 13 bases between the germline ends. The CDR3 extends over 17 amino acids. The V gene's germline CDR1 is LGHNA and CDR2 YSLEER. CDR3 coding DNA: TGCGCCAGCAGCCAACAGACAGAACCAGCAACTAATGAAAAACTGTTTTTT. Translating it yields CASSQQTEPATNEKLFF.

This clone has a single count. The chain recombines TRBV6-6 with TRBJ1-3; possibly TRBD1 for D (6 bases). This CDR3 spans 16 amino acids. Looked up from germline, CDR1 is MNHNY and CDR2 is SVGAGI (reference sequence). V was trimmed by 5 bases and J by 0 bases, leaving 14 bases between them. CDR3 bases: TGTGCCAGCAGTCGGGACATCAGCCGCTCTGGAAACACCATATATTTT. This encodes CASSRDISRSGNTIYF.

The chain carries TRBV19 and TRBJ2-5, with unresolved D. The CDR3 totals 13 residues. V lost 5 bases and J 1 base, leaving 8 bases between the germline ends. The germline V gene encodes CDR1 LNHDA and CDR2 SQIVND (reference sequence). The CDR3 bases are TGTGCCAGTAGTCAGTTTATCCAAGAGACCCAGTACTTC. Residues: CASSQFIQETQYF.

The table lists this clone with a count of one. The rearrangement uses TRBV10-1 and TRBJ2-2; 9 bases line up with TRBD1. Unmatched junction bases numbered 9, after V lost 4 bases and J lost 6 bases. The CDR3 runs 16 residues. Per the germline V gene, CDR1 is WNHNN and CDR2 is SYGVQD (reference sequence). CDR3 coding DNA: TGCGCCAGCAGTGCCCGGACAGGGGAGAGCGCCGGGGAGCTGTTTTTT. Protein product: CASSARTGESAGELFF.

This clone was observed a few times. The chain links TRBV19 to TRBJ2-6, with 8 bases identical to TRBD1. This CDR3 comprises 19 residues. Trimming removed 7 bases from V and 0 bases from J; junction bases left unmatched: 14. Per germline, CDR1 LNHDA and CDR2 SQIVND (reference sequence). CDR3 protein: CASTAGQGRPYSGANVLTF. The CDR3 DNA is TGTGCCAGTACCGCCGGACAGGGCAGACCCTACTCTGGGGCCAACGTCCTGACTTTC.

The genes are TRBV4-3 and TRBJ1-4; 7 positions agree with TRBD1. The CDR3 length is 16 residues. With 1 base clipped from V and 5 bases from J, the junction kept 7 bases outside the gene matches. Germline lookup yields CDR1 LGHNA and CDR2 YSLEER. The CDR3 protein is CASSQGETGTNEKLFF. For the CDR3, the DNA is TGCGCCAGCAGCCAAGGCGAGACAGGGACCAATGAAAAACTGTTTTTT.

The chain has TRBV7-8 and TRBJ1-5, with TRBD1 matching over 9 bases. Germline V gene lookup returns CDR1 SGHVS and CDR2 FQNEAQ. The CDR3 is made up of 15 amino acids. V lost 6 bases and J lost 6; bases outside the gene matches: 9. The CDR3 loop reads CASSLHRGPSQPQHF. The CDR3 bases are TGTGCCAGCAGTTTACACAGGGGGCCTAGTCAGCCCCAGCATTTT.

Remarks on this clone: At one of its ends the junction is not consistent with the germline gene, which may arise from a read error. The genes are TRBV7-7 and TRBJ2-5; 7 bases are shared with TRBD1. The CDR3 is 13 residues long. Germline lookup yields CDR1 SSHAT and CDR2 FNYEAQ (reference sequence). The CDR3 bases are TGTGCTAGCAGCTTTAACAGGGGAGAGACCCAGTACTTC. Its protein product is CASSFNRGETQYF.

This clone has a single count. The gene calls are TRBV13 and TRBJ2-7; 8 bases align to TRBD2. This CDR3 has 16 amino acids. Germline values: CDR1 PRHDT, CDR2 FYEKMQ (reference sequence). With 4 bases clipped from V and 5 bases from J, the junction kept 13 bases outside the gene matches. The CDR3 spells CASSSPGDSGNHEQYF. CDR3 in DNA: TGTGCCAGCAGCTCCCCAGGTGATAGCGGGAACCACGAGCAGTACTTC.

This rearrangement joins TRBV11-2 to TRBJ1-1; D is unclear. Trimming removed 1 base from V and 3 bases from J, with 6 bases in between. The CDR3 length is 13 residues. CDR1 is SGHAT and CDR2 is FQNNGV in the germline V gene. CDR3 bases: TGTGCCAGCAGCTTAGTAGTGGACACTGAAGCTTTCTTT. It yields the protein CASSLVVDTEAFF. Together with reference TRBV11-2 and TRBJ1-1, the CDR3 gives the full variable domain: EAGVAQSPRYKIIEKRQSVAFWCNPISGHATLYWYQQILGQGPKLLIQFQNNGVVDDSQLPKDRFSAERLKGVDSTLKIQPAKLEDSAVYLCASSLVVDTEAFFGQGTRLTVV.

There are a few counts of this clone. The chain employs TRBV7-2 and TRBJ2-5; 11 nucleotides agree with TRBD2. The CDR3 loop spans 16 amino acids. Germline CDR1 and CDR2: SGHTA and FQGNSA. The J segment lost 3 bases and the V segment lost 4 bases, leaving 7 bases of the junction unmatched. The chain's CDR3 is CASSSPGLAVKETQYF. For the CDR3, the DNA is TGTGCCAGCAGCTCTCCGGGACTAGCGGTTAAAGAGACCCAGTACTTC.

CDR3 in amino acids: CASSVGSTRGETQYF. The CDR3 nucleotides are TGTGCCAGTAGTGTAGGCTCTACCCGGGGGGAGACCCAGTACTTC. The chain links TRBV19 to TRBJ2-5; maybe TRBD2 (6 bases). The CDR3 covers 15 residues. Germline V gives CDR1 LNHDA, CDR2 SQIVND (reference sequence). V lost 5 bases and J lost 5, with 18 bases in between.

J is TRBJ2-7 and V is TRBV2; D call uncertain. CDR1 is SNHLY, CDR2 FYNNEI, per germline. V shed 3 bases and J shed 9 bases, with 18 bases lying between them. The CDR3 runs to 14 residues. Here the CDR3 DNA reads TGTGCCAGCAGTGAGGCGACTGCAGTAAGAGGGCAGTACTTC. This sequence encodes CASSEATAVRGQYF.

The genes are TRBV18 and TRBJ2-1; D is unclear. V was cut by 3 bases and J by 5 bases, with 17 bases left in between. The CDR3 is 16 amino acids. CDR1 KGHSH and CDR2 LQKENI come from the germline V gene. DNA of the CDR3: TGTGCCAGCTCACCGATCACGGAGAACCGCAACAATGAGCAGTTCTTC. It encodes CASSPITENRNNEQFF. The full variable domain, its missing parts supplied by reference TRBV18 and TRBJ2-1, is NAGVMQNPRHLVRRRGQEARLRCSPMKGHSHVYWYRQLPEEGLKFMVYLQKENIIDESGMPKERFSAEFPKEGPSILRIQQVVRGDSAAYFCASSPITENRNNEQFFGPGTRLTVL.

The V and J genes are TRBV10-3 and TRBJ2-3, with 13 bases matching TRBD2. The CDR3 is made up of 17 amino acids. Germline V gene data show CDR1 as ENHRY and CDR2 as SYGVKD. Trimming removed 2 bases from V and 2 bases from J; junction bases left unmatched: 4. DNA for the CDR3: TGTGCCATCAGTGAGGGACTAGCGGGAGCCATCACAGATACGCAGTATTTT. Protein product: CAISEGLAGAITDTQYF.

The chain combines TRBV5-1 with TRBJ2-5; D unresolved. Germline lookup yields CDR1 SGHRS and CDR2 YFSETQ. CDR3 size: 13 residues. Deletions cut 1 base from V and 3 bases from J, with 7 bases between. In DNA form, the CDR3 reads TGCGCCAGCAGCTTGCACAGTGAAGAGACCCAGTACTTC. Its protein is CASSLHSEETQYF.

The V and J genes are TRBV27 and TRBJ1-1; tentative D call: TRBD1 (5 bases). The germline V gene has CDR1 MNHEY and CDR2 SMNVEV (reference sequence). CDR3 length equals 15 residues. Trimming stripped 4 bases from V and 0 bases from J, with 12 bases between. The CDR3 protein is CASSSYRSLNTEAFF. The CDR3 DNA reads TGTGCCAGCAGTTCGTACAGGTCCCTGAACACTGAAGCTTTCTTT.

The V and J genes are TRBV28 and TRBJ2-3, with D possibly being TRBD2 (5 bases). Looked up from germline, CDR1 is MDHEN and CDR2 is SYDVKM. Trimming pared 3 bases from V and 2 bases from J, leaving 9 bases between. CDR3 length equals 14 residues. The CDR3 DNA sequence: TGTGCCAGCAGTTTGAGCGGATTCACAGATACGCAGTATTTT. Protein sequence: CASSLSGFTDTQYF. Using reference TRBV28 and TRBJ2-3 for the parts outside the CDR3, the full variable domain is DVKVTQSSRYLVKRTGEKVFLECVQDMDHENMFWYRQDPGLGLRLIYFSYDVKMKEKGDIPEGYSVSREKKERFSLILESASTNQTSMYLCASSLSGFTDTQYFGPGTRLTVL.

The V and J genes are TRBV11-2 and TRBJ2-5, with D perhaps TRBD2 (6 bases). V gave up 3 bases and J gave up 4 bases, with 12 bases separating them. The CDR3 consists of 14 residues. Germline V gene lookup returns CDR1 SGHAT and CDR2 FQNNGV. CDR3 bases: TGTGCCAGCAGCTTGGGGGGTTTCGGAGAGACCCAGTACTTC. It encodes CASSLGGFGETQYF. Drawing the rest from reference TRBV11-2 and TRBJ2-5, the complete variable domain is EAGVAQSPRYKIIEKRQSVAFWCNPISGHATLYWYQQILGQGPKLLIQFQNNGVVDDSQLPKDRFSAERLKGVDSTLKIQPAKLEDSAVYLCASSLGGFGETQYFGPGTRLLVL.

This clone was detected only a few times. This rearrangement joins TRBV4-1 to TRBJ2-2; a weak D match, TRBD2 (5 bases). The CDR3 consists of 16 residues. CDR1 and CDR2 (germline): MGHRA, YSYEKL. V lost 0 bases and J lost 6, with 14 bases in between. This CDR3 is CASSQDRWGVSGELFF. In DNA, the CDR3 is TGCGCCAGCAGCCAAGATCGGTGGGGAGTCTCCGGGGAGCTGTTTTTT.

CDR3 nucleotides: TGCGCCAGCAGTCAATCTCAGGGATGGGCAGCTAATCAGCCCCAGCATTTT. As protein: CASSQSQGWAANQPQHF. The rearrangement uses TRBV23-1 and TRBJ1-5; weak D call: TRBD1 (5 bases). TRBV23-1 is filed as an ORF, its function uncertain. The CDR3 consists of 17 residues. V gave up 0 bases and J gave up 4 bases, with 16 bases separating them.

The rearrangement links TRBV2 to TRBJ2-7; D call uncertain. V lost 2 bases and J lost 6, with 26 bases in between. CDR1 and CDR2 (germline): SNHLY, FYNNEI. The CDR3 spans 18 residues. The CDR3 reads CASSEMGSINQINSEQYF. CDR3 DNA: TGTGCCAGCAGTGAAATGGGCAGTATTAACCAGATCAACTCCGAGCAGTACTTC.

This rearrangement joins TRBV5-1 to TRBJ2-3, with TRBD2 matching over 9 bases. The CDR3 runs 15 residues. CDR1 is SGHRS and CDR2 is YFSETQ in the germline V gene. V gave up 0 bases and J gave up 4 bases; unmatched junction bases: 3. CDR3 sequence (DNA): TGCGCCAGCAGCTTGGTACTAGCGGGCCCAGATACGCAGTATTTT. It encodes CASSLVLAGPDTQYF.

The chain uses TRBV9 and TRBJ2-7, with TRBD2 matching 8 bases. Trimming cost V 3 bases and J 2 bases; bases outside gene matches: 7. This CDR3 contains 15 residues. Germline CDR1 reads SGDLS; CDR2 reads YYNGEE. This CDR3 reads CASSAGGAGAYEQYF. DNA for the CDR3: TGTGCCAGCAGCGCCGGGGGAGCGGGAGCCTACGAGCAGTACTTC.

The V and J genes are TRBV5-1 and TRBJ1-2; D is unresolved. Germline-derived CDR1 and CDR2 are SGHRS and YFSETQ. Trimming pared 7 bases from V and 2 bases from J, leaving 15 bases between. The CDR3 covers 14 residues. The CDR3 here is CASSNAGYNYGYTF. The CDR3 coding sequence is TGCGCCAGCTCCAATGCGGGCTACAACTATGGCTACACCTTC.

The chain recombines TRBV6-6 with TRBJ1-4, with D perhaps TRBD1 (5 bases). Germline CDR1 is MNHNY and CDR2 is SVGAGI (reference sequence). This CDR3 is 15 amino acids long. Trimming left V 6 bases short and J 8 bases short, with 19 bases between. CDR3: CASRPGGRAGEKLFF. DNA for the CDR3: TGTGCCAGCAGACCCGGGGGGAGGGCGGGCGAAAAACTGTTTTTT.